Listed below are T cell receptor beta chains from one sample, sequenced in a study of PD-L1 blockade in urothelial cancer. The assay was immunoSEQ multiplex PCR, and TCRdb's table has in-frame clones only and misses some. Among 70,000 to 75,000 clones, 85% to 90% were seen once, and the ten largest hold roughly 3.4%. Sequencing was performed on PBMCs, taken around atezolizumab (anti-PD-L1) treatment. All receptors come from a man aged 55-75 years with urothelial cancer. Each CDR3 is given with its conserved first and last residue.

V gene	J gene	CDR3 protein
TRBV15	TRBJ2-3	CATSRGRTSGDTQYF
TRBV10-3	TRBJ1-4	CAIRQGVLEKLFF
TRBV28	TRBJ2-7	CASSSSGASYEQYF
TRBV14	TRBJ2-3	CASSQSGGTDTQYF
TRBV5-4	TRBJ2-7	CASSLSGGTYEQYF
TRBV2	TRBJ1-1	CASSDRGTWISEAFF
TRBV13	TRBJ2-1	CASSSPRGEAFF
TRBV12-5	TRBJ2-7	CASGLGRDRFSYEQYF
TRBV27	TRBJ1-1	CASSLPGLDTEAFF
TRBV7-6	TRBJ2-7	CASGRSSYEQYF
TRBV19	TRBJ1-2	CASSIGQGHGYTF
TRBV28	TRBJ2-7	CASKVTGGSYEQYF
TRBV5-4	TRBJ2-3	CASSFNTVRDTQYF
TRBV7-9	TRBJ1-1	CASSLENRGTEAFF
TRBV7-2	TRBJ1-5	CASSHQANSNQPQHF
TRBV27	TRBJ2-7	CASSSPAGDQLF
TRBV7-6	TRBJ2-1	CASTPGTTYNEQFF
TRBV9	TRBJ1-2	CASSVGSRGQGSVYGYTF
TRBV28	TRBJ2-3	CASSPLSAGVDTDTQYF
TRBV6-1	TRBJ2-3	CASSEYGTSGSTDTQYF
TRBV7-8	TRBJ2-7	CASSLGASAGQYF
TRBV4-2	TRBJ1-1	CASSQASNTEAFF
TRBV6-1	TRBJ2-3	CASRIGHSTDTQYF
TRBV5-1	TRBJ1-5	CASSPQGDSNQPQHF
TRBV29-1	TRBJ2-7	CSVMTGGSSYEQYF
TRBV2	TRBJ2-5	CASSVNRQETQYF
TRBV5-1	TRBJ1-4	CASSLAPGVWREKLFF
TRBV4-3	TRBJ2-4	CASSQQLAGTILAKNIQYF
TRBV18	TRBJ2-1	CASSTGSYNEQFF
TRBV6-1	TRBJ1-3	CASSGIGTHGNTIYF
TRBV29-1	TRBJ2-7	CSVVGAGTYGQYF
TRBV25-1	TRBJ2-5	CASSLAGVGYQETQYF
TRBV18	TRBJ2-7	CASSPSSYEQYF
TRBV5-1	TRBJ2-7	CASSLFLAGLDEQYF
TRBV9	TRBJ2-6	CASSVQGLGGANVLTF
TRBV7-9	TRBJ2-2	CASSLDLSGAPGELFF
TRBV18	TRBJ1-2	CASSSSSGRGYTF
TRBV2	TRBJ2-3	CASTESSTDTQYF
TRBV11-2	TRBJ2-3	CASSARTADTQYF
TRBV4-1	TRBJ1-3	CASSQGPGASGNTIYF
TRBV19	TRBJ1-2	CASSIRTGENYGYTF
TRBV6-1	TRBJ2-7	CASSGGWGTGANEQYF
TRBV28	TRBJ2-7	CASSLPGSSYEQYF
TRBV18	TRBJ2-7	CASSPEEYEQYF
TRBV7-3	TRBJ1-1	CASSPGGVMTAEAFF
TRBV4-1	TRBJ2-7	CASSRQDRTALYEQYF
TRBV18	TRBJ2-3	CASSLATSGRPGATDTQYF
TRBV6-1	TRBJ1-2	CASSEGGGPSYGYTF
TRBV5-1	TRBJ2-7	CASSPSGGAQYEQYF
TRBV28	TRBJ2-7	CASSLQGVTTYEQYF
TRBV7-2	TRBJ2-7	CASRMDRGRYEQYF
TRBV5-4	TRBJ2-5	CASSLPLQETQYF
TRBV25-1	TRBJ2-7	CASSYLGTGGEQYF
TRBV5-4	TRBJ1-1	CASSWGQNEAFF
TRBV5-1	TRBJ1-3	CASSQQPSGQFSGNTIYF
TRBV9	TRBJ2-7	CASSGYEGYEQYF
TRBV10-1	TRBJ2-2	CASGTGGTGELFF
TRBV4-1	TRBJ2-3	CASRNLRSGDTQYF
TRBV19	TRBJ2-2	CASSILAGGTGELFF
TRBV19	TRBJ2-1	CASSRAAGAYNEQFF